Below are 14 T cell receptor beta chains sequenced from a single sample in a study of siplizumab effects on memory and regulatory T cells. Only in-frame clones appear in the TCRdb table, and some are missing; sequencing was by immunoSEQ multiplex PCR. The data contain 99,000 or so clones, about 93% of them singletons. The material sequenced was non-Treg CD4+ T cells sorted from blood. These receptors all stem from a human donor in good health.

The chain carries TRBV6-6 and TRBJ2-5; D is unclear. The CDR3 contains 14 residues. Germline CDR1 is MNHNY and CDR2 is SVGAGI (reference sequence). V dropped 2 bases and J dropped 5 bases, with 12 bases sitting between them. In DNA, the CDR3 is TGTGCCAGCAGTTACCGTGGGGATTGGGAGACCCAGTACTTC. Amino acids: CASSYRGDWETQYF.

J is TRBJ2-3 and V is TRBV19, with 13 bases lining up with TRBD2. V lost 5 bases, J lost 6 bases, and 2 bases stayed unmatched. There are 14 residues in the CDR3. CDR1 and CDR2 from the germline V gene are LNHDA and SQIVND (reference sequence). The CDR3 DNA reads as TGTGCCAGTAGTCGGACTAGCGGGAGTGATACGCAGTATTTT. It is translated as CASSRTSGSDTQYF.

Worth noting for this clone: A junction end diverges from the germline sequence, so it may reflect a read error. The chain recombines TRBV15 with TRBJ2-1; D gene uncertain. This CDR3 spans 11 amino acids. CDR1 is LNHNV and CDR2 is YYDKDF in the germline V gene (reference sequence). CDR3 coding DNA: TGTGCCACCAGTACACTTTCAGTTAAGATCTTC. Translation gives CATSTLSVKIF.

The genes are TRBV5-4 and TRBJ1-2; D uncertain. This CDR3 has 14 residues. Germline CDR1 and CDR2: SGHNT and YYREEE (reference sequence). Between the trimmed V and J ends, which lost 1 base and 2 bases, there was a span of 9 bases. This chain's CDR3 is CASSLKRVNYGYTF. In DNA form, the CDR3 reads TGTGCCAGCAGCTTGAAACGGGTGAACTATGGCTACACCTTC.

The genes are TRBV7-8 and TRBJ1-1; D is unresolved. Trimming removed 3 bases from V and 1 base from J, with 0 bases in between. Germline loops: CDR1 SGHVS, CDR2 FQNEAQ. This CDR3 contains 11 residues. CDR3 DNA sequence: TGTGCCAGCAGCTTGAACACTGAAGCTTTCTTT. This translates into CASSLNTEAFF.

This chain uses TRBV19 with TRBJ2-1; 7 bases agree with TRBD2. Germline V lookup: CDR1 LNHDA, CDR2 SQIVND (reference sequence). V shed 5 bases, J shed 5 bases, and the junction held 9 bases outside the gene matches. The CDR3 covers 15 residues. CDR3 sequence: CASSPTGRAHNEQFF. The CDR3, as DNA: TGTGCCAGTAGTCCGACGGGGAGGGCCCACAATGAGCAGTTCTTC.

In this sample, this clone turned up once. The chain carries TRBV27 and TRBJ1-5; maybe TRBD1 (6 bases). The CDR3 consists of 16 residues. Trimming left V 5 bases short and J 4 bases short, with 18 bases between. Germline V lookup: CDR1 MNHEY, CDR2 SMNVEV (reference sequence). The CDR3 reads CASSLKQGLGNQPQHF. The CDR3 DNA is TGTGCCAGCAGTCTAAAACAGGGCTTAGGAAATCAGCCCCAGCATTTT.

The rearrangement links TRBV27 to TRBJ2-7, with a weak D call TRBD1 (6 bases). The CDR3 spans 15 residues. V lost 5 bases, J lost 3 bases, and 17 bases lay in between. From germline, CDR1 is MNHEY and CDR2 SMNVEV (reference sequence). CDR3: CASSPAGTGHYEQYF. The CDR3 region has the DNA TGTGCCAGCAGTCCTGCCGGGACGGGACACTACGAGCAGTACTTC.

The rearrangement joins TRBV7-3 to TRBJ2-2; D unresolved. Between the trimmed V and J ends, which lost 5 bases and 0 bases, there was a span of 7 bases. This CDR3 is built from 14 residues. The germline gives CDR1 SGHTA, CDR2 FQGTGA. Written as DNA, the CDR3 is TGTGCCAGCAGCGTGCAAGCGAACACCGGGGAGCTGTTTTTT. It codes for CASSVQANTGELFF.

The chain links TRBV5-6 to TRBJ2-5, with D perhaps TRBD1 (7 bases). Germline V gives CDR1 SGHDT, CDR2 YYEEEE. This CDR3 region has 15 residues. With 4 bases removed from V and 2 bases from J, the gap between germline ends came to 15 bases. This CDR3 reads CASSGGGVPQETQYF. For the CDR3, the DNA is TGTGCCAGCAGCGGAGGGGGCGTTCCTCAAGAGACCCAGTACTTC.

The chain employs TRBV6-5 and TRBJ2-1; 9 positions agree with TRBD2. Losses at the gene ends were 4 bases for V and 6 bases for J; bases not matched to a gene: 7. Germline V gene lookup returns CDR1 MNHEY and CDR2 SVGAGI. The CDR3 runs 15 residues. In DNA form, the CDR3 reads TGTGCCAGCAGTTCCGGGACTAGCACGGGCAATGAGCAGTTCTTC. This encodes CASSSGTSTGNEQFF.

The chain combines TRBV4-1 with TRBJ2-5; D is ambiguous. The germline gives CDR1 MGHRA, CDR2 YSYEKL. The CDR3 extends over 13 amino acids. Trimming left V 3 bases short and J 4 bases short, with 9 bases between. The CDR3 protein is CASSQLGGETQYF. Written as DNA, the CDR3 is TGCGCCAGCAGCCAGCTGGGTGGAGAGACCCAGTACTTC.

The chain recombines TRBV18 with TRBJ1-1; 9 nucleotides line up with TRBD1. Germline V lookup: CDR1 KGHSH, CDR2 LQKENI. The CDR3 has 13 amino acids. Trimming took 4 bases from V and 11 from J; bases not matched to a gene: 8. The CDR3 sequence: CASSRTGADGAFF. CDR3 nucleotide sequence: TGTGCCAGCTCACGGACAGGGGCAGATGGGGCTTTCTTT. The complete variable domain, with remaining parts taken from reference TRBV18 and TRBJ1-1, reads NAGVMQNPRHLVRRRGQEARLRCSPMKGHSHVYWYRQLPEEGLKFMVYLQKENIIDESGMPKERFSAEFPKEGPSILRIQQVVRGDSAAYFCASSRTGADGAFFGQGTRLTVV.

The chain recombines TRBV5-1 with TRBJ2-1; D remains ambiguous. Germline assignment: CDR1 SGHRS and CDR2 YFSETQ. The CDR3 extends over 12 amino acids. V lost 2 bases and J 5 bases, leaving 5 bases between the germline ends. The CDR3 coding sequence is TGCGCCAGCAGCTTACCAGACAATGAGCAGTTCTTC. It specifies CASSLPDNEQFF.